The 13 T cell receptor beta chains reported below all come from one sample, sequenced in a study of T cell changes during pregnancy in multiple sclerosis. Measured with immunoSEQ multiplex PCR; TCRdb has only the in-frame clones, and not every one. The top ten clones hold approximately 0.7% of a sample with under 50,000 clones, 91% of them seen once. Sequences were derived from CD4+ T cells from peripheral blood mononuclear cells, sampled in the second trimester of pregnancy. These receptors were collected from a female donor in good health, enrolled as a control in a pregnancy study.

Concerning this clone itself: Different DNA sequences within this sample yield the same CDR3. The chain combines TRBV30 with TRBJ1-2; D is unclear. Germline CDR1 and CDR2: GTSNPN and SVGIG (reference sequence). The V gene lost 3 bases and the J gene lost 2 bases, with 7 bases spanning the gap. This CDR3 has 12 residues. The CDR3 DNA reads as TGTGCCTGGAGCGGAGGGAACTATGGCTACACCTTC. This encodes CAWSGGNYGYTF.

V gene TRBV28 combines with J gene TRBJ1-4, with D possibly TRBD1 on 5 matching bases. V lost 2 bases to trimming and J lost 12 bases, with 16 bases between them. This CDR3 has 14 amino acids. Per the germline V gene, CDR1 is MDHEN and CDR2 is SYDVKM. The CDR3 spells CASSLGRLLGELFF. CDR3 DNA sequence: TGTGCCAGCAGTTTAGGACGCCTCCTAGGGGAACTGTTTTTT.

The chain combines TRBV19 with TRBJ1-6, with a weak D call TRBD1 (6 bases). The CDR3 has 19 residues. Germline V gene sequence: CDR1 LNHDA, CDR2 SQIVND (reference sequence). The V and J ends lost 2 bases and 7 bases respectively, with 24 bases between them. CDR3 DNA sequence: TGTGCCAGTAGTATACGCAGACCCACTGGGCCCGGGACAAATTCACCCCTCCACTTT. This sequence encodes CASSIRRPTGPGTNSPLHF.

This clone appeared once. This chain joins TRBV6-1 and TRBJ2-7, with 10 bases identical to TRBD2. Unmatched junction bases numbered 7, after V lost 6 bases and J lost 2 bases. The germline CDR1 and CDR2 sequences are MNHNS and SASEGT. The CDR3 contains 15 residues. The CDR3 loop is CASRARAGGTYEQYF. CDR3 DNA: TGTGCCAGCAGGGCTCGAGCGGGGGGGACCTACGAGCAGTACTTC.

The chain employs TRBV5-5 and TRBJ2-2; no reliable D call. V lost 0 bases and J lost 4, with 13 bases in between. Germline CDR1 and CDR2: SGHKS and YYEKEE (reference sequence). CDR3 length: 16 residues. CDR3 in amino acids: CASSLGPAPGTGELFF. The CDR3 DNA sequence: TGTGCCAGCAGCTTGGGGCCCGCCCCGGGCACCGGGGAGCTGTTTTTT. Variable domain in full (rest from reference TRBV5-5 and TRBJ2-2): DAGVTQSPTHLIKTRGQQVTLRCSPISGHKSVSWYQQVLGQGPQFIFQYYEKEERGRGNFPDRFSARQFPNYSSELNVNALLLGDSALYLCASSLGPAPGTGELFFGEGSRLTVL.

The gene calls are TRBV19 and TRBJ1-4; 7 bases line up with TRBD1. Losses at the gene ends were 3 bases for V and 3 bases for J; bases not matched to a gene: 4. The CDR3 has 15 amino acids. Germline V gene lookup returns CDR1 LNHDA and CDR2 SQIVND (reference sequence). The CDR3, as DNA: TGTGCCAGTAGTATCCGGGACAGTCCTAATGAAAAACTGTTTTTT. Amino acid sequence: CASSIRDSPNEKLFF. Full variable domain (missing parts from reference TRBV19 and TRBJ1-4): DGGITQSPKYLFRKEGQNVTLSCEQNLNHDAMYWYRQDPGQGLRLIYYSQIVNDFQKGDIAEGYSVSREKKESFPLTVTSAQKNPTAFYLCASSIRDSPNEKLFFGSGTQLSVL.

The rearrangement joins TRBV6-6 to TRBJ1-6; D unclear. The CDR3 contains 16 residues. CDR1 MNHNY and CDR2 SVGAGI come from the germline V gene (reference sequence). V was trimmed by 6 bases and J by 8 bases, leaving 20 bases between them. In DNA form, the CDR3 reads TGTGCCAGCAGCCCTAGGGCCCGGGAGGGTGATTCACCCCTCCACTTT. Protein: CASSPRAREGDSPLHF.

The chain has TRBV23-1 and TRBJ1-6, with D unclear. TRBV23-1 is labeled an ORF, and its function is uncertain. This CDR3 is 15 amino acids long. V lost 3 bases and J 0 bases, leaving 6 bases between the germline ends. The CDR3 loop is CASSHRSSYNSPLHF. CDR3 nucleotides: TGCGCCAGCAGTCACCGTAGCTCCTATAATTCACCCCTCCACTTT.

The chain has TRBV11-2 and TRBJ2-7, with D hard to call. The germline V gene has CDR1 SGHAT and CDR2 FQNNGV. The V and J ends lost 0 bases and 2 bases respectively, with 8 bases between them. This CDR3 spans 14 amino acids. The CDR3 DNA follows: TGTGCCAGCAGCTTAGACGGGTACGCCTACGAGCAGTACTTC. It codes for CASSLDGYAYEQYF.

The chain is built from TRBV7-2 and TRBJ2-5; 10 bases are shared with TRBD1. From germline, CDR1 is SGHTA and CDR2 FQGNSA. The CDR3 spans 15 residues. V was clipped by 1 base and J by 5 bases; unmatched bases: 4. CDR3 sequence reads: CASSLGDRGVETQYF. The CDR3 nucleotides read TGTGCCAGCAGCTTAGGGGACAGGGGTGTGGAGACCCAGTACTTC.

This chain uses TRBV9 with TRBJ2-1; TRBD1 agrees at 9 bases. J was trimmed by 8 bases and V by 3 bases; bases with no gene match: 9. CDR1 and CDR2 from the germline V gene are SGDLS and YYNGEE. The CDR3 is 15 amino acids. In nucleotides, the CDR3 is TGTGCCAGCAGCGGACCCCGGACAGGGGTCCATGAGCAGTTCTTC. Its translation is CASSGPRTGVHEQFF.

The V call is TRBV2, the J call TRBJ2-5; TRBD1 matches 9 bases. The CDR3 sequence is 15 residues long. V was pared by 8 bases and J by 0 bases, with 7 bases of the junction left unmatched. The germline CDR1 and CDR2 sequences are SNHLY and FYNNEI. The CDR3 DNA follows: TGTGCCAGCGGGGGGACAGGGCAAGACCAAGAGACCCAGTACTTC. Protein product: CASGGTGQDQETQYF.

V is TRBV4-3 and J is TRBJ1-1; 9 bases match TRBD1. The CDR3 spans 15 residues. Germline CDR1 LGHNA, CDR2 YSLEER. Trimming removed 3 bases from V and 9 bases from J; junction bases left unmatched: 11. This CDR3 is CASSQDWDRATKAFF. CDR3 sequence (DNA): TGCGCCAGCAGCCAGGACTGGGACAGGGCAACGAAAGCTTTCTTT.